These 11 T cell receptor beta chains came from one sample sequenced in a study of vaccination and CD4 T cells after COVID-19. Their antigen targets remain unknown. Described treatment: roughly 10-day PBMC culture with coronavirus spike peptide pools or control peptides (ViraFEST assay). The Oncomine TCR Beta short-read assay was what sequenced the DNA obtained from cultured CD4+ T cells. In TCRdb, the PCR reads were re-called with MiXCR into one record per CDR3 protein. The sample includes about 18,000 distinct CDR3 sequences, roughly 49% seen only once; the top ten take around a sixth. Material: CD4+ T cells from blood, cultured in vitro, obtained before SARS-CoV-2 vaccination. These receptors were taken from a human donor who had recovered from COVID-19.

The CDR3: CASSLASGSSTDTQYF. The CDR3 DNA sequence: TGTGCCAGCAGTTTAGCTAGCGGGAGCAGCACAGATACGCAGTATTTT. The rearrangement links TRBV12-3 or TRBV12-4 to TRBJ2-3, with 9 bases identical to TRBD2. The CDR3 has 16 residues. The ends lost 0 bases at V and 0 bases at J; junction bases unmatched: 1.

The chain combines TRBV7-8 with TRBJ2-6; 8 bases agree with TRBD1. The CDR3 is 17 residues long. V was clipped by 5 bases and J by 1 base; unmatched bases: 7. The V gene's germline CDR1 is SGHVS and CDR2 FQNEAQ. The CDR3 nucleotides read TGTGCCAGCAGCCCACAGGGGGGAATTTCTGGGGCCAACGTCCTGACTTTC. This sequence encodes CASSPQGGISGANVLTF.

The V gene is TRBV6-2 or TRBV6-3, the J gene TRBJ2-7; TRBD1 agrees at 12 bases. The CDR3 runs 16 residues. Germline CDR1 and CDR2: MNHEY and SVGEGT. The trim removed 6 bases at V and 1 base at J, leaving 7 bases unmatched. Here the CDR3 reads CASRKGQGAFSYEQYF. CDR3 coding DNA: TGTGCCAGCAGGAAGGGACAGGGGGCCTTTTCCTACGAGCAGTACTTC.

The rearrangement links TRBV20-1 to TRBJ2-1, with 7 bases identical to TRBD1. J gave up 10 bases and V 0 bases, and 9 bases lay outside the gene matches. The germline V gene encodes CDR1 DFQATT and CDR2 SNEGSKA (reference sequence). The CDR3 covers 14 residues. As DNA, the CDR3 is TGCAGTGCTAGAGATTGGGGACAGTCGGGCGAGCAGTTCTTC. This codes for CSARDWGQSGEQFF.

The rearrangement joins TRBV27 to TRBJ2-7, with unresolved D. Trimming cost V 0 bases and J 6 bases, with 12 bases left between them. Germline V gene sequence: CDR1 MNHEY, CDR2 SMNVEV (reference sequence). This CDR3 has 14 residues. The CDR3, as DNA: TGTGCCAGCAGTTTATCGCTCACTAATAGCGAGCAGTACTTC. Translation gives CASSLSLTNSEQYF.

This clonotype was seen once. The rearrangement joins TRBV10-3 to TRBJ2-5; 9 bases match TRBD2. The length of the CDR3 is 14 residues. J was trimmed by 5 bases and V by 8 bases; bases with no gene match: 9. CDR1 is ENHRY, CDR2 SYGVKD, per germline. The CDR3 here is CAIRSSGGHETQYF. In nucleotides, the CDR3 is TGTGCCATCCGTTCCAGCGGGGGGCACGAGACCCAGTACTTC.

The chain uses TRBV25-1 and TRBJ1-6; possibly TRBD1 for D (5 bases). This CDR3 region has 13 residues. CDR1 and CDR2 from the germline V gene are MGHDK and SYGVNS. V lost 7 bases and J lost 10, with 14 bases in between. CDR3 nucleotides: TGTGCCAGCATCCCCCCAGCAGGGTCACCCCTCCACTTT. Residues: CASIPPAGSPLHF.

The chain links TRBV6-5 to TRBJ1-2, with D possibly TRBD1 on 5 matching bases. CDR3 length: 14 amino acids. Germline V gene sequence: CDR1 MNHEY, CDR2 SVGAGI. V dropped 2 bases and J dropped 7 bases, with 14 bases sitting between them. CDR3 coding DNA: TGTGCCAGCAGTTACGAGGGTAGGGGTACTGGCTACACCTTC. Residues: CASSYEGRGTGYTF.

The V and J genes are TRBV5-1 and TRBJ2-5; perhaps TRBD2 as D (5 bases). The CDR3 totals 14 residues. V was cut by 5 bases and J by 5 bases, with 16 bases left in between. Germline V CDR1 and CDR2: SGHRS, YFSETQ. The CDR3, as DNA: TGCGCCAGCAGGAGGGTCTCAAGCTACGAGACCCAGTACTTC. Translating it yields CASRRVSSYETQYF. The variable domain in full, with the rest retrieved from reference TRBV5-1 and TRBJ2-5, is KAGVTQTPRYLIKTRGQQVTLSCSPISGHRSVSWYQQTPGQGLQFLFEYFSETQRNKGNFPGRFSGRQFSNSRSEMNVSTLELGDSALYLCASRRVSSYETQYFGPGTRLLVL.

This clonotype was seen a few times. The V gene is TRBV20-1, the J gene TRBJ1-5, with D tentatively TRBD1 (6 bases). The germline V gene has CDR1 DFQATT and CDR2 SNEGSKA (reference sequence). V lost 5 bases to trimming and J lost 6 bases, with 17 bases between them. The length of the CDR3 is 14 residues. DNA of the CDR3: TGCAGTGCTGATACAGGGCGACAGCCTCAGCCCCAGCATTTT. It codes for CSADTGRQPQPQHF.

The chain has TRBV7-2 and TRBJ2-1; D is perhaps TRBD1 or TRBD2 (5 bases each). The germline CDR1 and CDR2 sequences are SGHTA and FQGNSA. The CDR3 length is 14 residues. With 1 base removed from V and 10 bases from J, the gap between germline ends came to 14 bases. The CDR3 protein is CASSLGDPRGEQFF. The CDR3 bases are TGTGCCAGCAGCTTAGGGGACCCCCGGGGAGAGCAGTTCTTC.